This T cell receptor beta chain was profiled in a study of blood T cell repertoires in COVID-19. This clone was counted once. Germline V lookup: CDR1 MNHEY, CDR2 SMNVEV (reference sequence). V lost 8 bases to trimming and J lost 4 bases; unmatched junction nucleotides: 10. The CDR3 has 14 amino acids. Sequenced by immunoSEQ multiplex PCR; TCRdb stores in-frame clones only, minus some. This sample carries 200,000 to 300,000 clones, about 88% of them seen once, and the ten largest clones take roughly 2%. This clonotype was sampled from a man aged 30 to 39 with active or convalescent COVID-19. The sequenced sample consisted of peripheral blood. This chain links TRBV27 with TRBJ1-2; TRBD1 aligns across 7 bases. This CDR3 is CASGLTGDLYGYTF. The CDR3 DNA sequence: TGTGCCAGCGGGTTAACAGGGGACCTCTATGGCTACACCTTC.